The 21 T cell receptor beta chains in this list originate from one sample, sequenced in a study of OX40 agonist ivuxolimab in advanced cancers. Clones were read by immunoSEQ multiplex PCR, and TCRdb kept only the in-frame ones, dropping some. This table holds approximately 92,000 clones, approximately 84% found once. The sample in question was CD4+ or CD8+ T cells sorted from blood, obtained in a trial of the OX40 agonist ivuxolimab. The receptors shown here come from an adult with an advanced solid tumor such as melanoma, head and neck, liver or kidney cancer.

V gene TRBV5-1 combines with J gene TRBJ2-7; 12 bases fit TRBD2. The V gene end was trimmed by 4 bases and the J gene end by 4 bases; junction bases not matched to a gene: 3. Germline loops: CDR1 SGHRS, CDR2 YFSETQ. The CDR3 spans 14 residues. CDR3 in DNA: TGCGCCAGCAGCAGGACTAGCGGGAAATACGAGCAGTACTTC. It yields the protein CASSRTSGKYEQYF.

This chain's CDR3 is CASRPGASSYNEQFF. The CDR3 DNA reads TGCGCCAGCCGGCCAGGGGCTAGCTCCTACAATGAGCAGTTCTTC. The V call is TRBV10-2, the J call TRBJ2-1; D perhaps matches TRBD1 (6 bases). With 8 bases removed from V and 0 bases from J, the gap between germline ends came to 14 bases. The CDR3 contains 15 residues. The germline gives CDR1 WSHSY, CDR2 SAAADI.

The gene calls are TRBV2 and TRBJ1-3; D perhaps matches TRBD1 (6 bases). Looked up from germline, CDR1 is SNHLY and CDR2 is FYNNEI. V was shortened by 7 bases and J by 0 bases, with 10 bases between the two germline ends. This CDR3 is 14 amino acids long. The chain's CDR3 is CASKGTISGNTIYF. The CDR3 DNA reads TGTGCCAGCAAGGGGACAATCTCTGGAAACACCATATATTTT.

In its sample, this clone was seen a few times. The CDR3 DNA sequence: TGCGCCAGCAGCTCTTCGACAGGGGGCGGCCCCTCCTATGGCTACACCTTC. It specifies CASSSSTGGGPSYGYTF. V gene TRBV5-1 combines with J gene TRBJ1-2; 10 nucleotides match TRBD1. In germline, CDR1 is SGHRS, CDR2 YFSETQ. The V and J ends lost 3 bases and 4 bases, in that order; junction bases with no gene match: 12. CDR3 length equals 17 residues.

V and J are TRBV2 and TRBJ1-2; D not resolved. This CDR3 is built from 13 residues. Germline V CDR1 and CDR2: SNHLY, FYNNEI. V lost 0 bases and J lost 4, with 6 bases in between. The CDR3 DNA reads TGTGCCAGCAGTGAAGCGCGAGGCTATGGCTACACCTTC. This sequence encodes CASSEARGYGYTF.

This clone occurred once. This rearrangement joins TRBV4-1 to TRBJ2-3; either TRBD1 or TRBD2 may supply D (7 bases each). Germline V CDR1 and CDR2: MGHRA, YSYEKL. This CDR3 has 17 amino acids. Trimming took 0 bases from V and 0 from J, leaving 13 bases between them. The CDR3 coding sequence is TGCGCCAGCAGCCAAGAAGGGGGCGGGGGTAGCACAGATACGCAGTATTTT. Its protein is CASSQEGGGGSTDTQYF.

The J gene is TRBJ2-2, the V gene TRBV9; D might be TRBD2 (5 bases). V was shortened by 6 bases and J by 4 bases, with 13 bases between the two germline ends. Germline-derived CDR1 and CDR2 are SGDLS and YYNGEE. This CDR3 is 14 amino acids long. The DNA for the CDR3 is TGTGCCAGCACAATCGGACGGGGCACCGGGGAGCTGTTTTTT. Protein: CASTIGRGTGELFF.

V usage is TRBV4-3 and J usage is TRBJ1-3; possibly TRBD1 for D (5 bases). The CDR3 is 18 residues long. Between the trimmed V and J ends, which lost 0 bases and 0 bases, there was a span of 15 bases. The germline gives CDR1 LGHNA, CDR2 YSLEER. CDR3 DNA sequence: TGCGCCAGCAGCCAAGATCTGCGGGACTTCTACTCTGGAAACACCATATATTTT. Its protein product is CASSQDLRDFYSGNTIYF.

The chain joins TRBV27 to TRBJ1-1, with a weak D call TRBD1 (6 bases). This CDR3 has 15 amino acids. Per the germline V gene, CDR1 is MNHEY and CDR2 is SMNVEV (reference sequence). The V and J ends lost 3 bases and 5 bases respectively, with 16 bases between them. The CDR3 protein is CASSLIMGAGTEAFF. For the CDR3, the DNA is TGTGCCAGCAGTTTGATCATGGGGGCGGGAACTGAAGCTTTCTTT.

This clone is a singleton in its sample. The rearrangement uses TRBV10-3 and TRBJ2-5; the match to TRBD2 covers 9 bases. CDR1 and CDR2 from the germline V gene are ENHRY and SYGVKD. Trimming removed 2 bases from V and 2 bases from J; junction bases left unmatched: 3. The CDR3 covers 15 residues. The CDR3 DNA reads TGTGCCATCAGTGAGGGGACTAGCCTTCAAGAGACCCAGTACTTC. Translating it yields CAISEGTSLQETQYF.

This clone came up once. The chain has TRBV7-6 and TRBJ2-7; the D call may be TRBD1 or TRBD2 (5 bases each). Germline CDR1 reads SGHVS; CDR2 reads FNYEAQ. V gave up 5 bases and J gave up 7 bases, with 18 bases separating them. The CDR3 length is 14 residues. CDR3 sequence (DNA): TGTGCCAGCAGCCCCGGGACGAGGGGTGAAGAGCAGTACTTC. As protein: CASSPGTRGEEQYF. Full variable domain (missing parts from reference TRBV7-6 and TRBJ2-7): GAGVSQSPRYKVTKRGQDVALRCDPISGHVSLYWYRQALGQGPEFLTYFNYEAQQDKSGLPNDRFSAERPEGSISTLTIQRTEQRDSAMYRCASSPGTRGEEQYFGPGTRLTVT.

The chain recombines TRBV5-1 with TRBJ1-1; a possible D gene is TRBD1 (6 bases). This CDR3 has 13 residues. The V end lost 4 bases, the J end lost 1 base, and 8 bases lay between the germline ends. Germline CDR1 SGHRS, CDR2 YFSETQ. In DNA, the CDR3 is TGCGCCAGCAGCGAAGGGGGGAACACTGAAGCTTTCTTT. Translated, it gives CASSEGGNTEAFF. Full variable domain (missing parts from reference TRBV5-1 and TRBJ1-1): KAGVTQTPRYLIKTRGQQVTLSCSPISGHRSVSWYQQTPGQGLQFLFEYFSETQRNKGNFPGRFSGRQFSNSRSEMNVSTLELGDSALYLCASSEGGNTEAFFGQGTRLTVV.

The chain links TRBV5-6 to TRBJ2-3, with TRBD2 identical over 7 bases. The CDR3 is 17 residues long. The trim removed 4 bases at V and 2 bases at J, leaving 13 bases unmatched. Germline loops: CDR1 SGHDT, CDR2 YYEEEE. CDR3 in amino acids: CASSRSLSGEYTDTQYF. The DNA for the CDR3 is TGTGCCAGCAGCCGATCTCTAAGCGGGGAGTACACAGATACGCAGTATTTT.

V usage is TRBV5-1 and J usage is TRBJ1-1, with a tentative D call TRBD1 (6 bases). The CDR3 extends over 15 amino acids. In germline, CDR1 is SGHRS, CDR2 YFSETQ. V was pared by 4 bases and J by 0 bases, with 13 bases between. Here the CDR3 DNA reads TGCGCCAGCAGCGGGGGCTTTCTCATGAACACTGAAGCTTTCTTT. This codes for CASSGGFLMNTEAFF.

V is TRBV6-5 and J is TRBJ1-2, with D maybe TRBD1 (6 bases). There are 14 residues in the CDR3. The V gene's germline CDR1 is MNHEY and CDR2 SVGAGI. V lost 6 bases and J 5 bases, leaving 16 bases between the germline ends. The CDR3 protein is CASRQGPGLYGYTF. CDR3 DNA sequence: TGTGCCAGCAGACAGGGCCCAGGACTTTATGGCTACACCTTC.

The genes are TRBV19 and TRBJ2-2; D is unclear. Germline lookup yields CDR1 LNHDA and CDR2 SQIVND (reference sequence). This CDR3 comprises 14 residues. Trimming cost V 3 bases and J 2 bases, with 7 bases left between them. For the CDR3, the DNA is TGTGCCAGTAGTATCAACAAAAACACCGGGGAGCTGTTTTTT. Protein: CASSINKNTGELFF.

A single count supports this clone. The rearrangement joins TRBV7-9 to TRBJ2-1, with 8 nucleotides matching TRBD1. With V trimmed by 4 bases and J by 7 bases, 9 bases remained unmatched. Germline values: CDR1 SEHNR, CDR2 FQNEAQ (reference sequence). The CDR3 extends over 15 amino acids. The CDR3 loop reads CASSSPGQEKNEQFF. CDR3 sequence (DNA): TGTGCCAGCAGCTCTCCGGGACAGGAAAAGAATGAGCAGTTCTTC. Supplemented by reference TRBV7-9 and TRBJ2-1, the full variable domain reads DTGVSQNPRHKITKRGQNVTFRCDPISEHNRLYWYRQTLGQGPEFLTYFQNEAQLEKSRLLSDRFSAERPKGSFSTLEIQRTEQGDSAMYLCASSSPGQEKNEQFFGPGTRLTVL.

This chain uses TRBV6-5 with TRBJ1-1, with 7 bases fitting TRBD1. CDR3 length equals 14 residues. Germline lookup yields CDR1 MNHEY and CDR2 SVGAGI. The J segment lost 5 bases and the V segment lost 4 bases, leaving 7 bases of the junction unmatched. CDR3: CASSWAGGETEAFF. The CDR3 DNA sequence: TGTGCCAGCAGTTGGGCAGGGGGGGAAACTGAAGCTTTCTTT.

The chain links TRBV5-6 to TRBJ2-5; possibly TRBD2 for D (7 bases). The CDR3 length is 15 residues. Germline V gives CDR1 SGHDT, CDR2 YYEEEE. V was pared by 4 bases and J by 7 bases, with 20 bases between. The CDR3 protein is CASSTWGLAVGTQYF. The CDR3, as DNA: TGTGCCAGCAGCACTTGGGGGCTAGCGGTGGGGACCCAGTACTTC.

V gene TRBV6-6 combines with J gene TRBJ2-6; D uncertain. The germline CDR1 and CDR2 sequences are MNHNY and SVGAGI (reference sequence). The CDR3 spans 16 residues. V shed 2 bases and J shed 0 bases, with 8 bases lying between them. CDR3 in amino acids: CASSYGMRSGANVLTF. The CDR3 DNA follows: TGTGCCAGCAGTTACGGAATGCGCTCTGGGGCCAACGTCCTGACTTTC.

J is TRBJ1-3 and V is TRBV6-6; possibly TRBD1 for D (5 bases). The CDR3 totals 13 residues. Per germline, CDR1 MNHNY and CDR2 SVGAGI (reference sequence). V lost 7 bases, J lost 4 bases, and 11 bases lay in between. This CDR3 reads CASNGALGNTIYF. The CDR3 nucleotides are TGTGCCAGCAACGGGGCTTTAGGAAACACCATATATTTT.